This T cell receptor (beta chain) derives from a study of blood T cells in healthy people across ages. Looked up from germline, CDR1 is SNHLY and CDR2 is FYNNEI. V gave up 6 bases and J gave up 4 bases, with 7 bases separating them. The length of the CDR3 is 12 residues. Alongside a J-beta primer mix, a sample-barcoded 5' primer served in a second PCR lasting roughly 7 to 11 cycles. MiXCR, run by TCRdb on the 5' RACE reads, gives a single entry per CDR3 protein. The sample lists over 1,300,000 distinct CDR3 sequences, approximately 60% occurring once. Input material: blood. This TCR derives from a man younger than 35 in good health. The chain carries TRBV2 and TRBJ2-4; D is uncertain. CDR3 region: CASRERKNIQYF. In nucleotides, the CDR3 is TGTGCCAGCAGGGAAAGAAAAAACATTCAGTACTTC.